The 18 T cell receptor beta chains listed next were all sequenced from one sample in a study of neoadjuvant anti-PD-1 for oral cavity cancer. Assay: immunoSEQ multiplex PCR; the TCRdb copy retains only in-frame clones and omits some. Of some 16,000 clones listed, around 69% are singletons. Sequences were derived from PBMCs, sampled before nivolumab (anti-PD-1) treatment. The receptors originated from a person aged 35-79 years with oral cavity squamous cell carcinoma.

The chain joins TRBV6-4 to TRBJ1-1; D not resolved. CDR3 length: 13 amino acids. CDR1 and CDR2 (germline): MRHNA, SNTAGT. Between the trimmed V and J ends, which lost 4 bases and 4 bases, there was a span of 10 bases. The DNA for the CDR3 is TGTGCCAGCAGTGCCATGGCCAGCACTGAAGCTTTCTTT. As protein: CASSAMASTEAFF.

The V gene is TRBV6-5, the J gene TRBJ2-7; TRBD1 aligns across 7 bases. Germline CDR1 is MNHEY and CDR2 is SVGAGI. The junction had 5 bases not matched to a gene; V was cut back by 6 bases and J by 3 bases. The CDR3 is made up of 13 amino acids. The CDR3 loop reads CASSHGTDYEQYF. CDR3 nucleotides: TGTGCCAGCAGCCATGGGACAGACTACGAGCAGTACTTC.

V gene TRBV27 combines with J gene TRBJ2-1, with TRBD1 identical over 7 bases. V dropped 5 bases and J dropped 6; count of bases not matched to a gene: 13. The CDR3 length is 16 residues. Germline V gene sequence: CDR1 MNHEY, CDR2 SMNVEV (reference sequence). CDR3 in amino acids: CASSRPLAAGGNEQFF. DNA for the CDR3: TGTGCCAGCAGTCGCCCCCTCGCGGCAGGGGGCAATGAGCAGTTCTTC.

The chain has TRBV29-1 and TRBJ2-3; 12 bases align to TRBD2. CDR1 and CDR2 (germline): SQVTM, ANQGSEA. This CDR3 has 18 residues. V shed 8 bases, J shed 1 base, and the junction held 16 bases outside the gene matches. CDR3 nucleotide sequence: TGCAGCTTACCGACTAGCGGGAGAGAGAGCCTCGGCACAGATACGCAGTATTTT. As protein: CSLPTSGRESLGTDTQYF.

Written as DNA, the CDR3 is TGTGCCAGCAGTTGGACAGGGGGGTCGGGCACTGAAGCTTTCTTT. Protein product: CASSWTGGSGTEAFF. The chain links TRBV6-6 to TRBJ1-1, with 10 nucleotides matching TRBD1. Germline V gene sequence: CDR1 MNHNY, CDR2 SVGAGI (reference sequence). The CDR3 is made up of 15 amino acids. The V and J ends lost 4 bases and 4 bases, in that order; junction bases with no gene match: 6.

DNA for the CDR3: TGTGCCAGCAGCTTACGGACATTGAACACTGAAGCTTTCTTT. As protein: CASSLRTLNTEAFF. This chain uses TRBV7-9 with TRBJ1-1; tentatively, D is TRBD1 (5 bases). The CDR3 runs 14 residues. From germline, CDR1 is SEHNR and CDR2 FQNEAQ (reference sequence). V lost 2 bases and J lost 0, with 7 bases in between.

This chain links TRBV5-1 with TRBJ2-1, with 12 bases fitting TRBD2. The V gene's germline CDR1 is SGHRS and CDR2 YFSETQ. CDR3 length equals 16 residues. V was clipped by 3 bases and J by 7 bases; unmatched bases: 8. CDR3 in amino acids: CASSSRLAGVLNEQFF. CDR3 nucleotide sequence: TGCGCCAGCAGCTCCCGACTAGCGGGAGTATTAAATGAGCAGTTCTTC.

V and J are TRBV27 and TRBJ2-7; D may be TRBD1 (6 bases). This CDR3 contains 14 residues. V was clipped by 5 bases and J by 2 bases, with 13 bases between them. In germline, CDR1 is MNHEY, CDR2 SMNVEV (reference sequence). CDR3 nucleotide sequence: TGTGCCAGCAGTCCTCGACAGGTTCCCTACGAGCAGTACTTC. Protein: CASSPRQVPYEQYF.

V and J are TRBV19 and TRBJ2-1, with 8 bases matching TRBD2. The CDR3 spans 12 residues. Unmatched junction bases numbered 3, after V lost 5 bases and J lost 9 bases. Germline loops: CDR1 LNHDA, CDR2 SQIVND (reference sequence). The CDR3 DNA reads as TGTGCCAGTAGTGCGAGCGGGAGTGAGCAGTTCTTC. It translates to CASSASGSEQFF.

The gene calls are TRBV7-8 and TRBJ2-7; possibly TRBD1 or TRBD2 for D (6 bases each). The CDR3 sequence is 15 residues long. V was shortened by 4 bases and J by 3 bases, with 16 bases between the two germline ends. The germline CDR1 and CDR2 sequences are SGHVS and FQNEAQ. CDR3 sequence reads: CASSSGGRVGYEQYF. CDR3 nucleotide sequence: TGTGCCAGCAGCTCCGGGGGCAGAGTGGGCTACGAGCAGTACTTC.

This clone was found a few times. CDR3 region: CASGAPGLGYGYTF. For the CDR3, the DNA is TGTGCCAGCGGGGCGCCGGGGCTAGGTTATGGCTACACCTTC. The rearrangement links TRBV6-5 to TRBJ1-2; D might be TRBD1 (5 bases). The CDR3 totals 14 residues. The V and J ends lost 8 bases and 5 bases respectively, with 18 bases between them. In germline, CDR1 is MNHEY, CDR2 SVGAGI.

This clone was picked up one time. The chain employs TRBV6-1 and TRBJ1-3, with D tentatively TRBD1 (6 bases). The CDR3 length is 15 residues. In germline, CDR1 is MNHNS, CDR2 SASEGT. The V gene lost 2 bases and the J gene lost 8 bases, with 16 bases spanning the gap. In DNA, the CDR3 is TGTGCCAGCAGTGAACTGATTGGGGGCGCGGACACCATATATTTT. Encoded protein: CASSELIGGADTIYF.

The chain has TRBV2 and TRBJ2-3; TRBD2 matches 7 bases. The CDR3 has 15 amino acids. V lost 8 bases, J lost 5 bases, and 13 bases stayed unmatched. Germline V lookup: CDR1 SNHLY, CDR2 FYNNEI. The CDR3, as DNA: TGTGCCAGCTCCTACATGCGGGAGCGGGTAGATACGCAGTATTTT. Translation gives CASSYMRERVDTQYF.

This chain joins TRBV9 and TRBJ2-2, with D uncertain. V lost 2 bases to trimming and J lost 0 bases, with 8 bases between them. CDR3 length equals 15 residues. Germline lookup yields CDR1 SGDLS and CDR2 YYNGEE. The CDR3 bases are TGTGCCAGCAGCGTTCTCGGGTCGAACACCGGGGAGCTGTTTTTT. Translating it yields CASSVLGSNTGELFF.

V usage is TRBV19 and J usage is TRBJ2-3; D gene ambiguous. Trimming stripped 1 base from V and 3 bases from J, with 11 bases between. The CDR3 has 15 amino acids. The germline V gene has CDR1 LNHDA and CDR2 SQIVND (reference sequence). CDR3 loop: CASSIGETSTDTQYF. The CDR3 DNA reads TGTGCCAGTAGTATAGGTGAGACGTCGACAGATACGCAGTATTTT.

This clone showed up just a few times. V is TRBV5-1 and J is TRBJ2-7; TRBD1 aligns across 10 bases. The CDR3 is 14 residues long. Germline lookup yields CDR1 SGHRS and CDR2 YFSETQ. After removal of 3 bases from V and 7 bases from J, the junction contained 7 bases not matched to a gene. In DNA form, the CDR3 reads TGCGCCAGCAGCTCGGGACAGGGGAATAGAGAGCAGTACTTC. Translated, it gives CASSSGQGNREQYF.

The gene calls are TRBV19 and TRBJ1-1; TRBD1 might be the D (5 bases). Trimming left V 5 bases short and J 0 bases short, with 10 bases between. Germline V gene sequence: CDR1 LNHDA, CDR2 SQIVND (reference sequence). The CDR3 consists of 14 residues. CDR3 region: CASSLGRLNTEAFF. The DNA of the CDR3 is TGTGCCAGTAGTTTGGGACGGCTGAACACTGAAGCTTTCTTT.

The chain has TRBV9 and TRBJ2-1, with 12 bases aligning to TRBD1. The length of the CDR3 is 16 residues. Looked up from germline, CDR1 is SGDLS and CDR2 is YYNGEE. Trimming at V came to 4 bases and at J to 9 bases, leaving 11 bases not matched to a gene. CDR3 residues: CASSPMGQGAFTEQFF. The CDR3 coding sequence is TGTGCCAGCAGCCCGATGGGACAGGGGGCGTTTACTGAGCAGTTCTTC.